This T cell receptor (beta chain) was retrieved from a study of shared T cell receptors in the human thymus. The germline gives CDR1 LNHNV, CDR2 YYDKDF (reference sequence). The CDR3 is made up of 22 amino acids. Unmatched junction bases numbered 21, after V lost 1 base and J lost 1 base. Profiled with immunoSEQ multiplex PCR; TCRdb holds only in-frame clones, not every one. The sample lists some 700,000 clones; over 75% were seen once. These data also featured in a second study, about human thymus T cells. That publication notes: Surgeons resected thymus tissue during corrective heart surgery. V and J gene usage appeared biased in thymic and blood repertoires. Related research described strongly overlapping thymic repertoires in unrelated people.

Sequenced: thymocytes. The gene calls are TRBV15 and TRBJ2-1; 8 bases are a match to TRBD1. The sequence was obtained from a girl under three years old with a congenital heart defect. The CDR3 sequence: CATSRGRGGSGTGKRSYNEQFF. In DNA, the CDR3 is TGTGCCACCAGCAGAGGAAGAGGGGGCTCCGGGACAGGTAAACGGTCCTACAATGAGCAGTTCTTC.